Listed below are T cell receptor beta chains from one sample, sequenced in a study of blood T cell repertoires in COVID-19. Only in-frame clones appear in the TCRdb table, and some are missing; sequencing was by immunoSEQ multiplex PCR. The profile shows roughly 86,000 clones, around 82% of them singletons. Sequenced material: peripheral blood. The receptor set was obtained from a man in his fifties or sixties who had recovered from COVID-19. Each CDR3 is given with its conserved first and last residue. D genes are given only for firm matches. Part of the rows lack a size; the others show once, few, many or a class for expanded clones.

clone_size d_call j_call v_call cdr3_nt cdr3_aa
- - TRBJ2-4 TRBV19 TGTGCCAGTAGTATAGGAGCCTCAGGAGGGACCAAAAACATTCAGTACTTC CASSIGASGGTKNIQYF
- TRBD2 TRBJ2-7 TRBV7-2 TGTGCCAGCAGCTTAGCGCCGACCCTAGCGGGCGAGCAGTACTTC CASSLAPTLAGEQYF
few TRBD1 TRBJ1-4 TRBV28 TGTGCCAGCACCCTAGGGGGGACAGGGCGTGAAAAACTGTTTTTT CASTLGGTGREKLFF
- - TRBJ2-7 TRBV9 TGTGCCAGCAGTTCGTCAGACTACGAGCAGTACTTC CASSSSDYEQYF
- TRBD1 TRBJ1-5 TRBV4-1 TGCGCCAGCAGCCAAGACCCGGGACAGGGGGAAAGCAATCAGCCCCAGCATTTT CASSQDPGQGESNQPQHF
- - TRBJ2-1 TRBV4-3 TGCGCCAGCAGCCAAGAATACAGAGGGAACAATGAGCAGTTCTTC CASSQEYRGNNEQFF
few - TRBJ2-1 TRBV28 TGTGCCAGCAGTTTGCCCGGGGATGAGCAGTTCTTC CASSLPGDEQFF
- TRBD1 TRBJ1-4 TRBV30 TGTGCCATTGACAGGGGGAAATATGAAAAACTGTTTTTT CAIDRGKYEKLFF
- TRBD1 TRBJ2-7 TRBV5-1 TGCGCCAGCAGCTTGGGGGACAGGGGCCACGAGCAGTACTTC CASSLGDRGHEQYF
- TRBD2 TRBJ2-7 TRBV7-2 TGTGCCAGCAGCTTAACGGCTAGCGGGTGGGTCGAGCAGTACTTC CASSLTASGWVEQYF
- - TRBJ1-1 TRBV18 TGTGCCAGCTCCCCCGGAGCGACCGTGAACACTGAAGCTTTCTTT CASSPGATVNTEAFF
- - TRBJ2-6 TRBV3-1/TRBV3-2 TGTGCCAGCAGCCCCTCGGCTGGGGCCAACGTCCTGACTTTC CASSPSAGANVLTF
medium-sized - TRBJ1-2 TRBV9 TGTGCCAGCAGCCCCATTTTAGTGGAGGAGACTAACTATGGCTACACCTTC CASSPILVEETNYGYTF
- - TRBJ1-5 TRBV12-3/TRBV12-4 TGTGCCAGCAGTTTAGCAGGGGGTCAGCCCCAGCATTTT CASSLAGGQPQHF
- TRBD1 TRBJ1-5 TRBV29-1 TGCAGCGTCTGGACAGGGGACAATCAGCCCCAGCATTTT CSVWTGDNQPQHF
few - TRBJ1-5 TRBV28 TGTGCCAGTTACAGGGCTAGCAATCAGCCCCAGCATTTT CASYRASNQPQHF
few TRBD2 TRBJ2-1 TRBV7-2 TGTGCCAGCAGCTTAGACGCGGGAGGGCACAATGAGCAGTTCTTC CASSLDAGGHNEQFF
- - TRBJ2-7 TRBV19 TGTGCCAGTAGGCGGGGAGGAGACTACGAGCAGTACTTC CASRRGGDYEQYF
- TRBD1 TRBJ1-6 TRBV4-2 TGTGCCAGCAGCCAAGATCTGTTGGACAGGGGGCGCTCACCCCTCCACTTT CASSQDLLDRGRSPLHF
- TRBD2 TRBJ2-1 TRBV19 TGTGCCAGTAGTATTAGCGGGAGATCCTACAATGAGCAGTTCTTC CASSISGRSYNEQFF
- TRBD2 TRBJ2-1 TRBV7-2 TGTGCCAGCAGCTTAGGGGTAGTAGCGGGAGGGGGAAATGAGCAGTTCTTC CASSLGVVAGGGNEQFF
- TRBD1 TRBJ2-7 TRBV5-5 TGTGCCAGCAGCTTGTATATGGGACAGGAGTACCACGAGCAGTACTTC CASSLYMGQEYHEQYF
- - TRBJ1-6 TRBV27 TGTGCCAGCAGCCTGAATCGACAGAATAATTCACCCCTCCACTTT CASSLNRQNNSPLHF
- - TRBJ2-2 TRBV3-1/TRBV3-2 TGTGCCAGCAGCCTCGGAGGGACGGACACCGGGGAGCTGTTTTTT CASSLGGTDTGELFF
- - TRBJ2-7 TRBV9 TGTGCCAGCAGCCGTCTGGGACACGGCTCGTACGAGCAGTACTTC CASSRLGHGSYEQYF
- - TRBJ1-2 TRBV2 TGTGCCAGCAGCCGAGAGGGGGCTAACTATGGCTACACCTTC CASSREGANYGYTF
- - TRBJ1-2 TRBV7-9 TGTGCCAGCAGTCAACAGGGTGGCTACACCTTC CASSQQGGYTF
- TRBD1 TRBJ2-2 TRBV5-1 TGCGCCAGCAGCTTGATGTTGGGACAGGGCGTGCCCGGGGAGCTGTTTTTT CASSLMLGQGVPGELFF
- - TRBJ1-6 TRBV7-9 TGTGCCAGCAGCTTAGTCTCAGGCCAATCACCCCTCCACTTT CASSLVSGQSPLHF